Given below is one TCR beta chain in context. Its antigen is as yet unknown. TCR beta CDR3 region amplification was performed from RNA transcripts. HTBI primers drove first-round RT-PCR of the TCR CDR3. MiXCR was run by TCRdb on the multiplex PCR reads, yielding one entry per CDR3 protein. There are about 640,000 distinct CDR3 sequences in the sample; less than 25% occur only once, and under 35% lies in the top ten. The data originate from a study of T cells in Graves' hyperthyroidism and ophthalmopathy. Regarding the study as a whole: A median roughly 6.6 months before onset, the model predicted ophthalmopathy.

Trimming left V 5 bases short and J 7 bases short, with 18 bases between. The CDR3 consists of 15 residues. Germline CDR1 MNHEY, CDR2 SVGEGT. A patient was excluded if there was uncontrolled infection, other autoimmune disease, pregnancy or lactation. Clinical symptoms, serum thyroxine, TRAb, thyroid ultrasound and orbital computed tomography informed diagnoses. The rearrangement joins TRBV6-2 or TRBV6-3 to TRBJ1-5; TRBD1 is a possible D gene (6 bases). This TCR was recovered from a man younger than 40 with Graves' ophthalmopathy. The sequenced sample consisted of blood. CDR3 DNA sequence: TGTGCCAGCAGTGTAGGAGACAGGTTGAACCAGCCCCAGCATTTT. This gives the protein CASSVGDRLNQPQHF.